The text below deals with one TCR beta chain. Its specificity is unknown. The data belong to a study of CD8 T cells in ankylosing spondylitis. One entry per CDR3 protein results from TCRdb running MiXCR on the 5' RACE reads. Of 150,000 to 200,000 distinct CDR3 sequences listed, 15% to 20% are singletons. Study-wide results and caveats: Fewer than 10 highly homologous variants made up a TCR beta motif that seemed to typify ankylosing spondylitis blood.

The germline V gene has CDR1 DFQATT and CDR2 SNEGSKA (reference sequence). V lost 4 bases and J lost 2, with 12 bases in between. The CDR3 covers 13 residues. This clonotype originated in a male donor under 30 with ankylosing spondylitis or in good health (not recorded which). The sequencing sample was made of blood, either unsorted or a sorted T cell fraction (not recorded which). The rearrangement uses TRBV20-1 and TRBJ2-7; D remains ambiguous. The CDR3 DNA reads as TGCAGTGCTACCACAGTAGGTCCCTACGAGCAGTACGTC. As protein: CSATTVGPYEQYV.